This T cell receptor beta chain was identified in a study of blood T cell repertoires in COVID-19. Study information: Sites in the United States, Italy and Spain provided acute and convalescent COVID-19 samples. The cDNA or gDNA used as material had been derived from T cells, B-cell-depleted T cells, or PBMCs.

The CDR3 spans 16 residues. CDR1 is LNHDA, CDR2 SQIVND, per germline (reference sequence). V lost 5 bases to trimming and J lost 5 bases; unmatched junction nucleotides: 14. In the original analysis: Researchers report that nucleated cell counts were estimated from reference gene primer amplification. Assay: immunoSEQ multiplex PCR; the TCRdb copy retains only in-frame clones and omits some. That table is the source of V, J and clone size, and D and trimming were worked out from the DNA. The sample lists more than 200,000 clones, approximately 91% seen once, with roughly 2.5% in the top ten. This chain uses TRBV19 with TRBJ2-5, with 7 positions matching TRBD2. This clonotype originated in a woman in her sixties with acute or convalescent COVID-19. Sequences were obtained from peripheral blood. The CDR3 nucleotides are TGTGCCAGTAGTTCCCGGGACTACTCGTGGGGGGAGACCCAGTACTTC. It is translated as CASSSRDYSWGETQYF.